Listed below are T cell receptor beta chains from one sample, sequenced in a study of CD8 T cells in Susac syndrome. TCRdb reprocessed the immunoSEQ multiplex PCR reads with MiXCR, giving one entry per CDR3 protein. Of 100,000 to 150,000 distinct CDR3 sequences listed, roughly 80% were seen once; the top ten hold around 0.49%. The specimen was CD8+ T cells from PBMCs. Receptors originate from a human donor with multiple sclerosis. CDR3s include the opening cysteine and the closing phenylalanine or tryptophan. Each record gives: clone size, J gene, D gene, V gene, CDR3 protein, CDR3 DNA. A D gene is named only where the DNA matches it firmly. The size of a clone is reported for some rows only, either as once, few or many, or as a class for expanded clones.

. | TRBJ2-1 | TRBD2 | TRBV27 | CASSRWGGSSYNEQFF | TGTGCCAGCAGCCGTTGGGGCGGGAGCTCCTACAATGAGCAGTTCTTC
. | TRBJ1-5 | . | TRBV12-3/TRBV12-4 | CASRSGRRGQPQHF | TGTGCCAGCAGGTCAGGACGGCGGGGTCAGCCCCAGCATTTT
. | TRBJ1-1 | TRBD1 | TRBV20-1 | CSAPSQGWYDTEAFF | TGCAGTGCCCCGTCACAGGGGTGGTATGACACTGAAGCTTTCTTT
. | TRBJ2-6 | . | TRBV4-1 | CASSPGPGANVLTF | TGCGCCAGTTCGCCGGGACCCGGGGCCAACGTCCTGACTTTC
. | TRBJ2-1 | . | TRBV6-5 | CASSYAGASYNEQFF | TGTGCCAGCAGTTACGCAGGGGCTTCTTACAATGAGCAGTTCTTC
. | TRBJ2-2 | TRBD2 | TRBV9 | CASSAPSGRVAGELFF | TGTGCCAGCAGCGCCCCTAGCGGGAGGGTCGCCGGGGAGCTGTTTTTT
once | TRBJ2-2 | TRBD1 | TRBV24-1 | CATSDFLTGEVGELFF | TGTGCCACCAGTGATTTCCTGACAGGGGAGGTCGGGGAGCTGTTTTTT
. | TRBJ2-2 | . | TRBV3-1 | CASSQGIGDAGELFF | TGTGCCAGCAGCCAAGGTATAGGGGATGCCGGGGAGCTGTTTTTT
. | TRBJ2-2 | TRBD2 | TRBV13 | CASSVGPSGTNTGELFF | TGTGCCAGCAGCGTAGGTCCTAGCGGGACGAACACCGGGGAGCTGTTTTTT
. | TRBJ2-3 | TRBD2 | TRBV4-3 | CASSQDVIAGETDTQYF | TGCGCCAGCAGCCAAGATGTAATAGCGGGAGAGACAGATACGCAGTATTTT
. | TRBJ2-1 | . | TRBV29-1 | CSVVLADQKYNEQFF | TGCAGCGTTGTTTTGGCAGACCAGAAGTACAATGAGCAGTTCTTC
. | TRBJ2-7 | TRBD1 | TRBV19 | CASSPGGTGPSEQYF | TGTGCCAGTAGCCCCGGTGGGACAGGGCCCTCCGAGCAGTACTTC
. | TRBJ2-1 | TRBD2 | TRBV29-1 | CSVVGSGRAHIEQFF | TGCAGCGTTGTGGGTAGCGGGAGGGCCCACATTGAGCAGTTCTTC
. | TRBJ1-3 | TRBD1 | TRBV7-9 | CASSSRTGSIYF | TGTGCCAGCAGCTCGCGGACAGGGAGCATATATTTT
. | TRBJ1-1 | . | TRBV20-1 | CSAMVGLRGRNTEAFF | TGCAGTGCTATGGTCGGCCTTAGAGGGAGGAACACTGAAGCTTTCTTT
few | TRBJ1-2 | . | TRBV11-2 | CASSRTGANYGYTF | TGTGCCAGCAGCCGGACGGGAGCTAACTATGGCTACACCTTC
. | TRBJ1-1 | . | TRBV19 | CASSGVNTEAFF | TGTGCCAGTAGTGGGGTGAACACTGAAGCTTTCTTT
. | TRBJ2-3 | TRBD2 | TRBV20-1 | CSARDGSGSPGTDTQYF | TGCAGTGCTAGAGATGGAAGCGGGAGCCCTGGCACAGATACGCAGTATTTT
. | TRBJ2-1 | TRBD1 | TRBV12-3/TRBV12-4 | CASIRQGDTTNEQFF | TGTGCCAGCATCCGACAGGGGGACACTACCAATGAGCAGTTCTTC
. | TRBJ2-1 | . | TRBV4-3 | CASSMGGAAWGEQFF | TGCGCCAGCAGCATGGGCGGGGCTGCTTGGGGTGAGCAGTTCTTC
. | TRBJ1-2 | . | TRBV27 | CASSLIGTLGNGYTF | TGTGCCAGCAGTTTAATAGGGACCCTAGGGAATGGCTACACCTTC
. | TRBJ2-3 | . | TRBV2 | CASFDSNADTQYF | TGTGCCAGCTTCGACTCTAACGCCGATACGCAGTATTTT
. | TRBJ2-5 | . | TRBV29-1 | CSVEDLGTKGTQYF | TGCAGCGTTGAAGATTTAGGGACGAAGGGGACCCAGTACTTC
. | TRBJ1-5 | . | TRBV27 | CASSWTVGQPQHF | TGTGCCAGCAGTTGGACAGTTGGCCAGCCCCAGCATTTT
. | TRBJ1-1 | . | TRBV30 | CAWSVTATEAFF | TGTGCCTGGAGTGTAACGGCCACTGAAGCTTTCTTT
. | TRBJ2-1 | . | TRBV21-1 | CASSKAHPGFLFGFF | TGTGCCAGCAGCAAAGCCCACCCCGGTTTCCTGTTCGGATTCTTC
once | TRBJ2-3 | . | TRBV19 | CASSRANAHVDTQYF | TGTGCCAGTAGCCGGGCGAATGCCCATGTAGATACGCAGTATTTT
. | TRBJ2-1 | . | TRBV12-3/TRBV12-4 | CASSPGTGSYNEQFF | TGTGCCAGCAGCCCAGGAACAGGATCGTACAATGAGCAGTTCTTC
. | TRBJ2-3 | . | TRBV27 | CASSLSMGDTSTDTQYF | TGTGCCAGCAGTTTATCGATGGGTGATACTAGCACAGATACGCAGTATTTT
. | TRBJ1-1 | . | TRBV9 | CASSVTSVGEAFF | TGTGCCAGCAGCGTAACATCGGTCGGAGAAGCTTTCTTT
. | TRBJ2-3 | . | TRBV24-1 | CATSDFEADISTDTQYF | TGTGCCACCAGTGATTTCGAGGCAGATATTAGCACAGATACGCAGTATTTT
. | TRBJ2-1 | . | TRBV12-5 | CASGLVRGRVNEQFF | TGTGCTAGTGGTTTGGTACGGGGCAGGGTGAATGAGCAGTTCTTC
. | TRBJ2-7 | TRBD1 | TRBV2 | CASSGKGQGNEQYF | TGTGCCAGCAGTGGGAAGGGACAGGGGAACGAGCAGTACTTC
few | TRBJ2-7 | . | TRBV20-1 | CSGLRAYEQYF | TGCAGTGGGTTACGGGCCTACGAGCAGTACTTC
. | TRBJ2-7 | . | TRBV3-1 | CASSPRRFYEQYF | TGTGCCAGCAGTCCCCGCAGATTCTACGAGCAGTACTTC
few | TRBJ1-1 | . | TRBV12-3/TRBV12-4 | CASSLALRGSEAFF | TGTGCCAGCAGTTTAGCGCTCAGGGGCTCAGAAGCTTTCTTT
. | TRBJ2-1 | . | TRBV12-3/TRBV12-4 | CASRYLSGNEQFF | TGTGCCAGCAGGTATCTTAGCGGCAATGAGCAGTTCTTC
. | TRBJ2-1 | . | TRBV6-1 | CASSPSLAGKQFF | TGTGCCAGCAGCCCGAGTCTGGCCGGGAAGCAGTTCTTC
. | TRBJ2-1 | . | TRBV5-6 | CASSFEGRSYNEQFF | TGTGCCAGCAGCTTTGAGGGTAGGTCCTACAATGAGCAGTTCTTC
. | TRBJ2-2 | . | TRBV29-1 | CSVVIPLSTGELFF | TGCAGCGTTGTTATACCCCTGAGCACCGGGGAGCTGTTTTTT
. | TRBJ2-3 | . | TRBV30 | CAWSLTATSTDTQYF | TGTGCCTGGAGTCTGACAGCGACTAGCACAGATACGCAGTATTTT
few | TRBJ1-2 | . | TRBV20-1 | CSARERGNYGYTF | TGCAGTGCTAGAGAGAGGGGGAACTATGGCTACACCTTC
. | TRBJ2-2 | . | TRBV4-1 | CASSPRAGELFF | TGCGCCAGCAGCCCCAGGGCGGGGGAGCTGTTTTTT
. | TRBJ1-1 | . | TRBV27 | CASSRRLGFDTEAFF | TGTGCCAGCAGTCGGAGGCTGGGCTTCGACACTGAAGCTTTCTTT
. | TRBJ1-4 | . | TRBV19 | CASSMMGTNREKLFF | TGTGCCAGTAGTATGATGGGGACAAACCGAGAAAAACTGTTTTTT
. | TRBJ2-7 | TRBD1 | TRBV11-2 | CASSLGTGIYEQYF | TGTGCCAGCAGCCTAGGGACAGGGATCTACGAGCAGTACTTC
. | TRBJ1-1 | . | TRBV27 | CASSLSLRENTEAFF | TGTGCCAGCAGTTTATCTCTTCGGGAGAACACTGAAGCTTTCTTT
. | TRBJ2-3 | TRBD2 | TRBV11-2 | CASSFGRASGEDTQYF | TGTGCCAGCAGCTTTGGGCGGGCTAGCGGGGAAGATACGCAGTATTTT
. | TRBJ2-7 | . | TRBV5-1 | CASSWDPREQYF | TGCGCCAGCAGCTGGGACCCCCGGGAGCAGTACTTC
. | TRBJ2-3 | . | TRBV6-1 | CASSRKPYTQYF | TGTGCCAGCAGCCGCAAACCTTATACGCAGTATTTT
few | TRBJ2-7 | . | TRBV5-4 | CASSPHRQGGEQYF | TGTGCCAGCAGTCCCCACCGACAGGGAGGCGAGCAGTACTTC